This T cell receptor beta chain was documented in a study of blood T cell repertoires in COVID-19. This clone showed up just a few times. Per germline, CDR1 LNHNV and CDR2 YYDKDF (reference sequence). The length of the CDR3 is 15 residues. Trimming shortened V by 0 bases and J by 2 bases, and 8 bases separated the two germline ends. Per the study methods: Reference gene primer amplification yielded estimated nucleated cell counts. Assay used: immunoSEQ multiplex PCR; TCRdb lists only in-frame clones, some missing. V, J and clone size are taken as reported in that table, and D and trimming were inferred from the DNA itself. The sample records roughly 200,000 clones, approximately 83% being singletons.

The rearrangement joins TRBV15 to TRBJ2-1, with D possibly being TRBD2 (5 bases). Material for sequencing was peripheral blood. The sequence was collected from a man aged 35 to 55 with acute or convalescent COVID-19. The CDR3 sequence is CATSRDEGPYNEQFF. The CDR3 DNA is TGTGCCACCAGCAGAGATGAGGGCCCCTACAATGAGCAGTTCTTC. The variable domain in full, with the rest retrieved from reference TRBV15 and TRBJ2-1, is DAMVIQNPRYQVTQFGKPVTLSCSQTLNHNVMYWYQQKSSQAPKLLFHYYDKDFNNEADTPDNFQSRRPNTSFCFLDIRSPGLGDTAMYLCATSRDEGPYNEQFFGPGTRLTVL.